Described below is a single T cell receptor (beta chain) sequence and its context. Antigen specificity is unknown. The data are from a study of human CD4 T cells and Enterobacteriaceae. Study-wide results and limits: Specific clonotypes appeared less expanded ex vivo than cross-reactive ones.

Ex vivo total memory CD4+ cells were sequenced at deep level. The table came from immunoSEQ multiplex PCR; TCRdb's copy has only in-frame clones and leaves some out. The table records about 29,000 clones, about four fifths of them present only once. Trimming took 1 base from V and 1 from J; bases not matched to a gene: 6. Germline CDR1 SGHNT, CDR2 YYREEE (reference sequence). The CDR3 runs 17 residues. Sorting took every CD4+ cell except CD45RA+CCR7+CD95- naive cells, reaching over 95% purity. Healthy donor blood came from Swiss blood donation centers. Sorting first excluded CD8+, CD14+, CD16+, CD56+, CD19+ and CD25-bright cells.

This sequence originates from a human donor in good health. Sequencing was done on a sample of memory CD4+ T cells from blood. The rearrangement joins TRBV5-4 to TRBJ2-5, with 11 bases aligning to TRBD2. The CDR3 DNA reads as TGTGCCAGCAGCTTGCTAGCGGGAGGACCTATCCAAGAGACCCAGTACTTC. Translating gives CASSLLAGGPIQETQYF.